This T cell receptor (beta chain) emerged from a study of glioma-infiltrating T cells after dendritic cell vaccination. Background on the study: Autologous tumor lysate was loaded overnight onto monocyte-derived dendritic cells grown approximately seven days with IL-4 and GM-CSF. Patients received three intradermal dendritic cell vaccine injections at biweekly intervals. Study results and caveats: Higher TCR clonality did not directly relate to longer survival.

With respect to this clone: Its antigen remains unknown.

The PCR used 60 V beta and 13 J beta primers. Clones were sequenced by immunoSEQ multiplex PCR, and TCRdb holds only the in-frame ones, with some missing. The data show 3,200 or so clones, with roughly 85% seen just once and 4.4% held by the top ten. Losses at the gene ends were 10 bases for V and 8 bases for J; bases not matched to a gene: 10. The CDR3 has 14 residues. In germline, CDR1 is ENHRY, CDR2 SYGVKD. This receptor was identified in a human donor with glioblastoma. The chain carries TRBV10-3 and TRBJ2-3; 12 bases line up with TRBD2. Sequencing used tumor tissue, obtained before dendritic cell vaccination. CDR3 in DNA: TGTGCCACTTGGACTAGCGGGACACTCGGTACGCAGTATTTT. Translation gives CATWTSGTLGTQYF.